The source of this TCR beta chain is a study of CD8 T cells in ankylosing spondylitis. Study-wide points: Reportedly, matched ankylosing spondylitis synovial fluid was significantly enriched for disease-linked clones.

MiXCR, run by TCRdb on the 5' RACE reads, gives a single entry per CDR3 protein. The table records fewer than 250,000 distinct CDR3 sequences, about 10% of them present only once. This clonotype occurred many times. Its target is not known. The germline gives CDR1 SGHAT, CDR2 FQNNGV. Trimming shortened V by 5 bases and J by 5 bases, and 12 bases separated the two germline ends. There are 13 residues in the CDR3. Sample: blood, either unsorted or a sorted T cell fraction (not recorded which). The chain links TRBV11-2 to TRBJ1-1; D call uncertain. This clonotype was obtained from a male donor with ankylosing spondylitis or in good health (not recorded which). In DNA, the CDR3 is TGTGCCAGCAGCCCCGACGGTGGGACTGAAGCTTTCTTT. Translated: CASSPDGGTEAFF.